What follows are 16 T cell receptor beta chains derived from one specimen sequenced in a study of blood T cell repertoires in COVID-19. Data came from immunoSEQ multiplex PCR; TCRdb stores just in-frame clones and leaves some out. Here the sample spans 200,000 to 250,000 clones, more than 65% being singletons. The sequencing input was peripheral blood. Receptor source: a woman aged 40 to 49 who had recovered from COVID-19.

V usage is TRBV19 and J usage is TRBJ1-2; perhaps TRBD1 as D (6 bases). This CDR3 has 16 residues. The V gene's germline CDR1 is LNHDA and CDR2 SQIVND (reference sequence). With 1 base removed from V and 3 bases from J, the gap between germline ends came to 15 bases. The CDR3 DNA is TGTGCCAGTAGTATAGGAGCAGGGGACGTGTACTATGGCTACACCTTC. It is translated as CASSIGAGDVYYGYTF.

The V call is TRBV7-2, the J call TRBJ2-5, with a possible D match to TRBD2 (5 bases). Trimming took 2 bases from V and 1 from J, leaving 11 bases between them. Germline lookup yields CDR1 SGHTA and CDR2 FQGNSA. The CDR3 has 15 amino acids. CDR3 loop: CASSLTTTSQETQYF. The CDR3 bases are TGTGCCAGCAGCTTAACGACTACCAGCCAAGAGACCCAGTACTTC.

V is TRBV7-2 and J is TRBJ1-2; D is ambiguous. The CDR3 has 13 residues. Trimming left V 3 bases short and J 0 bases short, with 5 bases between. From germline, CDR1 is SGHTA and CDR2 FQGNSA. The CDR3 nucleotides read TGTGCCAGCAGCTTCGGAGCTAACTATGGCTACACCTTC. Protein sequence: CASSFGANYGYTF.

This chain links TRBV30 with TRBJ1-5, with D perhaps matching TRBD1 (5 bases). Trimming stripped 1 base from V and 5 bases from J, with 6 bases between. Per germline, CDR1 GTSNPN and CDR2 SVGIG (reference sequence). The CDR3 has 12 residues. CDR3 sequence: CAWSEGHQPQHF. CDR3 sequence (DNA): TGTGCCTGGAGTGAGGGGCATCAGCCCCAGCATTTT.

The V gene is TRBV11-2, the J gene TRBJ2-5, with 7 bases matching TRBD2. Losses at the gene ends were 1 base for V and 1 base for J; bases not matched to a gene: 3. Germline CDR1 is SGHAT and CDR2 is FQNNGV. The CDR3 totals 15 residues. This chain's CDR3 is CASSLGASGQETQYF. The CDR3 DNA follows: TGTGCCAGCAGCTTAGGTGCTAGCGGCCAAGAGACCCAGTACTTC.

The CDR3 bases are TGTGCCACCAGTGATCACGGACGGGGTGAAGCTTTCTTT. This gives the protein CATSDHGRGEAFF. The chain has TRBV24-1 and TRBJ1-1; D unresolved. V dropped 3 bases and J dropped 7 bases, with 11 bases sitting between them. The CDR3 extends over 13 amino acids. Germline V CDR1 and CDR2: KGHDR, SFDVKD.

This clone was observed once. This chain links TRBV7-9 with TRBJ1-1, with TRBD1 identical over 9 bases. From germline, CDR1 is SEHNR and CDR2 FQNEAQ (reference sequence). The CDR3 loop spans 15 amino acids. Losses at the gene ends were 1 base for V and 3 bases for J; bases not matched to a gene: 3. Here the CDR3 DNA reads TGTGCCAGCAGCTTAGGGGACAGGGCGGACACTGAAGCTTTCTTT. Translated, it gives CASSLGDRADTEAFF.

The chain has TRBV30 and TRBJ1-2; D uncertain. V shed 2 bases and J shed 6 bases, with 22 bases lying between them. Germline-derived CDR1 and CDR2 are GTSNPN and SVGIG (reference sequence). The CDR3 consists of 16 residues. The CDR3 nucleotides are TGTGCCTGGAGTCGGCGAGGCTCAATGTCTCCGAATGGCTACACCTTC. Amino acid sequence: CAWSRRGSMSPNGYTF.

J is TRBJ1-4 and V is TRBV10-2; D is perhaps TRBD1 (5 bases). The CDR3 totals 17 residues. V was shortened by 3 bases and J by 0 bases, with 14 bases between the two germline ends. Germline V CDR1 and CDR2: WSHSY, SAAADI. The CDR3 sequence: CASSEMQGASTNEKLFF. The CDR3 nucleotides read TGCGCCAGCAGTGAAATGCAGGGTGCCTCAACTAATGAAAAACTGTTTTTT.

V gene TRBV12-3 or TRBV12-4 combines with J gene TRBJ1-1; TRBD1 might be the D (6 bases). Trimming removed 6 bases from V and 8 bases from J, with 16 bases in between. This CDR3 is built from 13 residues. DNA for the CDR3: TGTGCCAGCAGCGCTCAGGGGCCCCAGGAAGCTTTCTTT. The encoded protein is CASSAQGPQEAFF.

This chain joins TRBV7-2 and TRBJ2-1; D possibly corresponds to TRBD2 (5 bases). There are 11 residues in the CDR3. V gave up 8 bases and J gave up 9 bases, with 11 bases separating them. Germline V CDR1 and CDR2: SGHTA, FQGNSA. The CDR3 DNA is TGTGCCAGCGCTCTCGGGGTTGAGCAGTTCTTC. This sequence encodes CASALGVEQFF.

The chain couples TRBV7-9 to TRBJ2-5, with TRBD2 identical over 10 bases. The CDR3 has 14 residues. Germline assignment: CDR1 SEHNR and CDR2 FQNEAQ (reference sequence). Trimming took 7 bases from V and 5 from J; bases not matched to a gene: 7. The CDR3 DNA follows: TGTGCCAGCACCGAGACTAGCGGGTCGGAGACCCAGTACTTC. This encodes CASTETSGSETQYF.

This chain connects TRBV11-2 to TRBJ2-1, with 11 bases that match TRBD2. This CDR3 contains 18 residues. CDR1 and CDR2 (germline): SGHAT, FQNNGV. V was clipped by 2 bases and J by 2 bases; unmatched bases: 8. This CDR3 reads CASSLMASGGPTYNEQFF. CDR3 nucleotides: TGTGCCAGCAGCTTAATGGCTAGCGGGGGGCCAACCTACAATGAGCAGTTCTTC.

The CDR3 reads CASSLSEPSTDTQYF. CDR3 DNA: TGTGCCAGCAGCTTGTCCGAGCCCAGCACAGATACGCAGTATTTT. This rearrangement joins TRBV5-4 to TRBJ2-3, with unresolved D. Germline lookup yields CDR1 SGHNT and CDR2 YYREEE (reference sequence). V was shortened by 1 base and J by 0 bases, with 9 bases between the two germline ends. This CDR3 has 15 residues.

The chain combines TRBV3-1 (or the pseudogene TRBV3-2) with TRBJ2-3; 8 bases match TRBD2. Trimming at V came to 4 bases and at J to 2 bases, leaving 14 bases not matched to a gene. The V gene's germline CDR1 is LGHDT and CDR2 YNNKEL (reference sequence). The CDR3 totals 18 residues. In DNA, the CDR3 is TGTGCCAGCAGCCTCACGCCGGGGCGGGGGGTTAACACAGATACGCAGTATTTT. Translation gives CASSLTPGRGVNTDTQYF.

The rearrangement uses TRBV7-2 and TRBJ2-2; no clear D gene. The germline V gene encodes CDR1 SGHTA and CDR2 FQGNSA. The V and J ends lost 3 bases and 6 bases respectively, with 14 bases between them. The CDR3 sequence is 15 residues long. The CDR3, as DNA: TGTGCCAGCAGCTTCCTTACGGGTATAGCCGGGGAGCTGTTTTTT. This sequence encodes CASSFLTGIAGELFF.